The clone carrying this T cell receptor (beta chain) appeared a single time. Its target is unknown. The data stem from a study of cytomegalovirus exposure and HLA in healthy donors. PCR was performed using 60 Vbeta and 13 Jbeta primers. Data came from immunoSEQ multiplex PCR; TCRdb stores just in-frame clones and leaves some out. Here the sample spans tens of thousands of clones, roughly 75% being singletons. The V gene's germline CDR1 is SGHTA and CDR2 FQGTGA. CDR3 length: 14 amino acids. V was pared by 0 bases and J by 3 bases, with 5 bases between. Overall study results and limits: In a later analysis, the majority of CMV-associated beta chains seemingly showed HLA restriction. Among the most significant clusters, several appeared linked to common viral pathogens in a later analysis.

The V and J genes are TRBV7-3 and TRBJ2-2, with no clear D. The TCR originated in a man in his forties in good health and CMV-seronegative. Sequences were obtained from PBMCs. CDR3 nucleotides: TGTGCCAGCAGCTTAACCGCGGACACCGGGGAGCTGTTTTTT. Its translation is CASSLTADTGELFF.